Below are 12 T cell receptor beta chains sequenced from a single sample in a study of Ad26.COV2.S vaccination and SARS-CoV-2 variants (dated by TCRdb to about 2021). The sample's treatment or condition label is to be understood as: roughly 18 received Ad26.COV2.S at low or high dose, single or two shots; roughly five received placebo; per-sample allocation not given. For vaccine and placebo recipients, the sequenced repertoires came from samples collected on day 63 after the first injection. The library was generated by the immunoSEQ multiplex PCR assay. In TCRdb, the immuneACCESS table is reduced to in-frame sequences with V and J assigned. These tables do not hold every clone; where another copy was compared, an unresolved V gene accounts for under half, and the others remain unexplained. Across this sample there are roughly 300,000 clones, with approximately 90% seen only once. The biggest ten clones account for 5.5% to 7% of the sample.

The sample here was peripheral blood, taken in a trial of Ad26.COV2.S vaccine versus placebo. The receptor set was obtained from a person between 18 and 65 years old who received the Ad26.COV2.S COVID-19 vaccine or a placebo.

The chain employs TRBV7-2 and TRBJ1-1, with D maybe TRBD1 (5 bases). Germline CDR1 is SGHTA and CDR2 is FQGNSA. Between the trimmed V and J ends, which lost 1 base and 4 bases, there was a span of 13 bases. The length of the CDR3 is 15 residues. CDR3 sequence reads: CASSLGPGKSTEAFF. The CDR3 bases are TGTGCCAGCAGCTTAGGTCCAGGGAAGAGCACTGAAGCTTTCTTT.

V and J are TRBV30 and TRBJ1-1; TRBD1 is a possible D gene (5 bases). The CDR3 extends over 15 amino acids. Germline lookup yields CDR1 GTSNPN and CDR2 SVGIG (reference sequence). Deletions cut 0 bases from V and 10 bases from J, with 21 bases between. CDR3 sequence (DNA): TGTGCCTGGAGTGTAGACCATATGGGACCGCAGGGAGCTTTCTTT. This encodes CAWSVDHMGPQGAFF. The entire variable domain, with the rest obtained from reference TRBV30 and TRBJ1-1, is as follows: SQTIHQWPATLVQPVGSPLSLECTVEGTSNPNLYWYRQAAGRGLQLLFYSVGIGQISSEVPQNLSASRPQDRQFILSSKKLLLSDSGFYLCAWSVDHMGPQGAFFGQGTRLTVV.

As DNA, the CDR3 is TGCAGCGCGGGGACCTACGAGCAGTACTTC. This gives the protein CSAGTYEQYF. The chain has TRBV29-1 and TRBJ2-7; tentatively, D is TRBD2 (5 bases). V was shortened by 7 bases and J by 2 bases, with 6 bases between the two germline ends. The V gene's germline CDR1 is SQVTM and CDR2 ANQGSEA. The length of the CDR3 is 10 residues.

CDR3 in DNA: TGTGCCAGCAGCGTAGCGATAGCGGATTACGAGCAGTACTTC. Protein product: CASSVAIADYEQYF. The gene calls are TRBV9 and TRBJ2-7; a weak D match, TRBD2 (6 bases). V was cut by 0 bases and J by 4 bases, with 11 bases left in between. This CDR3 comprises 14 residues. CDR1 is SGDLS and CDR2 is YYNGEE in the germline V gene.

This chain connects TRBV28 to TRBJ1-4, with 10 nucleotides matching TRBD1. Germline V lookup: CDR1 MDHEN, CDR2 SYDVKM. With 4 bases clipped from V and 6 bases from J, the junction kept 5 bases outside the gene matches. The CDR3 contains 15 residues. The DNA of the CDR3 is TGTGCCAGCAGTTCCTTGGGACAGGGGCATGAAAAACTGTTTTTT. Translated: CASSSLGQGHEKLFF.

This sequence joins TRBV18 and TRBJ2-4; no clear D. Trimming took off 6 bases at V and 0 bases at J, with 6 bases between the two ends. This CDR3 region has 13 residues. Germline V CDR1 and CDR2: KGHSH, LQKENI. CDR3 amino acids: CASSVGAKNIQYF. Written as DNA, the CDR3 is TGTGCCAGCTCCGTAGGAGCCAAAAACATTCAGTACTTC. Complete variable domain (other parts from reference TRBV18 and TRBJ2-4): NAGVMQNPRHLVRRRGQEARLRCSPMKGHSHVYWYRQLPEEGLKFMVYLQKENIIDESGMPKERFSAEFPKEGPSILRIQQVVRGDSAAYFCASSVGAKNIQYFGAGTRLSVL.

The CDR3 DNA follows: TGTGCCAGCAGCCCGGTCGGGGGGGATTCACCCCTCCACTTT. Protein sequence: CASSPVGGDSPLHF. The chain is built from TRBV5-5 and TRBJ1-6; maybe TRBD1 (5 bases). CDR1 is SGHKS and CDR2 is YYEKEE in the germline V gene (reference sequence). The V gene lost 4 bases and the J gene lost 8 bases, with 13 bases spanning the gap. CDR3 length: 14 residues.

This chain uses TRBV30 with TRBJ2-1, with 11 bases fitting TRBD2. V lost 5 bases and J lost 4; bases outside the gene matches: 4. The CDR3 covers 14 residues. Germline V gene sequence: CDR1 GTSNPN, CDR2 SVGIG (reference sequence). The CDR3 nucleotides read TGTGCCTGGGCGACTAGCGGGACGTACAATGAGCAGTTCTTC. It codes for CAWATSGTYNEQFF.

This CDR3 reads CASSESSGGLSYEQYF. The CDR3 DNA reads as TGTGCCAGCAGTGAATCTAGCGGGGGGTTATCCTACGAGCAGTACTTC. V is TRBV25-1 and J is TRBJ2-7, with 11 bases fitting TRBD2. Germline-derived CDR1 and CDR2 are MGHDK and SYGVNS. This CDR3 is built from 16 residues. V gave up 1 base and J gave up 1 base; unmatched junction bases: 3.

This clone was counted a few times. The chain couples TRBV2 to TRBJ2-7; 9 nucleotides align to TRBD1. Germline V gene data show CDR1 as SNHLY and CDR2 as FYNNEI. This CDR3 region has 13 residues. The J segment lost 7 bases and the V segment lost 4 bases, leaving 5 bases of the junction unmatched. The CDR3 reads CASSAQGAGEQYF. As DNA, the CDR3 is TGTGCCAGCAGTGCACAGGGGGCGGGTGAGCAGTACTTC.

This clone has a handful of counts. The chain carries TRBV30 and TRBJ1-1, with 8 bases aligning to TRBD1. Germline V gene sequence: CDR1 GTSNPN, CDR2 SVGIG (reference sequence). The CDR3 totals 12 residues. The trim removed 2 bases at V and 8 bases at J, leaving 4 bases unmatched. In DNA form, the CDR3 reads TGTGCCTGGAGTCGGACAGGGCTCGAAGCTTTCTTT. It is translated as CAWSRTGLEAFF.

J is TRBJ2-7 and V is TRBV14; D gene uncertain. CDR1 and CDR2 (germline): SGHDN, FVKESK. Between the trimmed V and J ends, which lost 4 bases and 0 bases, there was a span of 10 bases. The CDR3 is 14 amino acids. This CDR3 is CASSRVPSSYEQYF. CDR3 DNA sequence: TGTGCCAGCAGCCGAGTCCCGTCCTCCTACGAGCAGTACTTC.